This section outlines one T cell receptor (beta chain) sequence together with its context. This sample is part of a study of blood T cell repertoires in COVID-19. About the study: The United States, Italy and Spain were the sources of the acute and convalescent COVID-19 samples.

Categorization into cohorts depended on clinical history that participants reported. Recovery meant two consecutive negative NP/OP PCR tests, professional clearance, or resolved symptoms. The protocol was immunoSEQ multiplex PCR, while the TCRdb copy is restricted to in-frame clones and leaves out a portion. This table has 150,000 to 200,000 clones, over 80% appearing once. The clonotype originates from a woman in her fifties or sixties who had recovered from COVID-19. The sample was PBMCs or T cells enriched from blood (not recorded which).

This CDR3 is CASSQGLAGGPKEQYF. The DNA of the CDR3 is TGTGCCAGCAGCCAGGGACTAGCGGGAGGGCCGAAGGAGCAGTACTTC. The chain recombines TRBV3-1 (or the pseudogene TRBV3-2) with TRBJ2-7, with 16 bases lining up with TRBD2. The junction had 6 bases not matched to a gene; V was cut back by 3 bases and J by 7 bases. Per the germline V gene, CDR1 is LGHDT and CDR2 is YNNKEL (reference sequence). This CDR3 region has 16 residues.